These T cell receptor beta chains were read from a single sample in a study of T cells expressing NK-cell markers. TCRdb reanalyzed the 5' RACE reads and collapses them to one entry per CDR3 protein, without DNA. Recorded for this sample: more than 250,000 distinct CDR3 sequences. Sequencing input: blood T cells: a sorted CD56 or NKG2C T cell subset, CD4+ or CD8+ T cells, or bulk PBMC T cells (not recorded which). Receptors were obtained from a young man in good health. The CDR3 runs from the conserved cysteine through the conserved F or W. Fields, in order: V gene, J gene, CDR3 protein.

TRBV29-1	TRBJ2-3	CSVEGAGTGTDTQYF
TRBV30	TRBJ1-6	CAWRASGQYNSPLHF
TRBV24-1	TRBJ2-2	CATSATGGNTGELFF
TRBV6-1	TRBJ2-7	CASSALQGTYEQYF
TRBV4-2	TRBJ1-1	CASSQDEWGEGTEAFF
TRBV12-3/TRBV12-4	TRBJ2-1	CASSFLASGGYNEQFF
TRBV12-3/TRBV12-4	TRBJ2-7	CASSGQYEQYF
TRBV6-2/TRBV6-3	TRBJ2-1	CASPPGGPGEQFF
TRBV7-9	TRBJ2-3	CASTLTSTDTQYF
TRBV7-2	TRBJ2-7	CASKVAGESYEQYF
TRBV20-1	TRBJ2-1	CSAIRTSQNEQFF
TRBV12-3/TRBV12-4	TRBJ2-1	CASSFLSSGDRPFF